These T cell receptor beta chains were read from a single sample in a study of cytomegalovirus exposure and HLA in healthy donors. Repertoires were generated with immunoSEQ multiplex PCR, while TCRdb's copy carries only in-frame clones and drops some. The data hold 80,000 to 100,000 clones, with 65% to 85% observed a single time. Material: PBMCs. The source of these receptors is a man in his forties or fifties in good health and CMV-seronegative. Both conserved end residues are part of each CDR3. D genes are given only for firm matches. The size of a clone is reported for some rows only, either as once, few or many, or as a class for expanded clones.

D gene: -; J gene: TRBJ1-1; clone size: few; V gene: TRBV28; CDR3 protein: CASRLRAEAFF; CDR3 DNA: TGTGCCAGCAGGCTACGGGCTGAAGCTTTCTTT
D gene: -; J gene: TRBJ1-3; clone size: once; V gene: TRBV2; CDR3 protein: CASSGLIFSSGNTIYF; CDR3 DNA: TGTGCCAGCAGCGGACTGATTTTTAGCTCTGGAAACACCATATATTTT
D gene: -; J gene: TRBJ2-7; clone size: -; V gene: TRBV29-1; CDR3 protein: CSALTGSTSKVLYEQYF; CDR3 DNA: TGCAGCGCCTTAACCGGGTCCACTAGTAAAGTATTGTACGAGCAGTACTTC
D gene: TRBD2; J gene: TRBJ2-7; clone size: -; V gene: TRBV2; CDR3 protein: CASTSGAYEQYF; CDR3 DNA: TGTGCCAGCACTAGCGGAGCCTACGAGCAGTACTTC
D gene: TRBD2; J gene: TRBJ2-7; clone size: -; V gene: TRBV4-1; CDR3 protein: CASSQTSGGNEQYF; CDR3 DNA: TGCGCCAGCAGCCAAACTAGCGGGGGGAACGAGCAGTACTTC
D gene: -; J gene: TRBJ2-7; clone size: -; V gene: TRBV12-1; CDR3 protein: CASSFEGLGSSYEQYF; CDR3 DNA: TGTGCCAGCAGCTTTGAGGGACTAGGAAGCTCCTACGAGCAGTACTTC
D gene: -; J gene: TRBJ1-2; clone size: -; V gene: TRBV21-1; CDR3 protein: CASSKAHLTVNRGYTF; CDR3 DNA: TGTGCCAGCAGCAAAGCGCATCTCACAGTCAATCGTGGCTACACCTTC
D gene: TRBD1; J gene: TRBJ2-1; clone size: -; V gene: TRBV11-2; CDR3 protein: CASSSPGQGPSKQFF; CDR3 DNA: TGTGCCAGCAGCTCGCCGGGACAGGGGCCCTCTAAGCAGTTCTTC
D gene: -; J gene: TRBJ2-5; clone size: -; V gene: TRBV19; CDR3 protein: CASSIARAGVETQYF; CDR3 DNA: TGTGCCAGTAGTATAGCCAGGGCAGGGGTGGAGACCCAGTACTTC
D gene: TRBD2; J gene: TRBJ2-7; clone size: -; V gene: TRBV10-3; CDR3 protein: CAISDPGALFEREYYEQYF; CDR3 DNA: TGTGCCATCAGTGACCCCGGGGCTCTCTTTGAGCGGGAGTATTACGAGCAGTACTTC
D gene: TRBD1; J gene: TRBJ1-2; clone size: once; V gene: TRBV30; CDR3 protein: CAWENRGFYGYTF; CDR3 DNA: TGTGCCTGGGAAAACAGGGGATTCTATGGCTACACCTTC
D gene: -; J gene: TRBJ2-2; clone size: -; V gene: TRBV7-6; CDR3 protein: CASSSQGRTGELFF; CDR3 DNA: TGTGCCAGCAGCTCGCAGGGTCGAACCGGGGAGCTGTTTTTT
D gene: TRBD1; J gene: TRBJ1-6; clone size: -; V gene: TRBV30; CDR3 protein: CAWSPGTGNSPLHF; CDR3 DNA: TGTGCCTGGAGTCCCGGGACAGGGAATTCACCCCTCCACTTT
D gene: TRBD2; J gene: TRBJ2-7; clone size: once; V gene: TRBV11-2; CDR3 protein: CASRSVRGRGEQYF; CDR3 DNA: TGTGCCAGCAGGTCTGTCCGGGGGAGGGGTGAGCAGTACTTC
D gene: TRBD2; J gene: TRBJ2-1; clone size: -; V gene: TRBV7-9; CDR3 protein: CASRALAGGNNEQFF; CDR3 DNA: TGTGCCAGCCGAGCACTAGCGGGGGGAAACAATGAGCAGTTCTTC
D gene: -; J gene: TRBJ1-1; clone size: -; V gene: TRBV27; CDR3 protein: CANSLGRGLNTEAFF; CDR3 DNA: TGTGCCAACAGTTTAGGAAGGGGCCTGAACACTGAAGCTTTCTTT
D gene: TRBD2; J gene: TRBJ2-5; clone size: -; V gene: TRBV11-2; CDR3 protein: CASSLVAGTSGSSIETQYF; CDR3 DNA: TGTGCCAGCAGCTTAGTTGCCGGGACTAGCGGGAGTAGCATTGAGACCCAGTACTTC
D gene: -; J gene: TRBJ1-3; clone size: -; V gene: TRBV4-2; CDR3 protein: CASSQEHSSGNTIYF; CDR3 DNA: TGTGCCAGCAGCCAAGAACACAGCTCTGGAAACACCATATATTTT
D gene: TRBD2; J gene: TRBJ2-7; clone size: once; V gene: TRBV7-8; CDR3 protein: CASSSRGGRGEQYF; CDR3 DNA: TGTGCCAGCAGCTCTCGGGGGGGTAGGGGCGAGCAGTACTTC
D gene: TRBD2; J gene: TRBJ2-7; clone size: -; V gene: TRBV7-9; CDR3 protein: CASSLVFGEGDYEQYF; CDR3 DNA: TGTGCCAGCAGCTTAGTATTCGGGGAGGGAGACTACGAGCAGTACTTC
D gene: -; J gene: TRBJ1-1; clone size: -; V gene: TRBV7-6; CDR3 protein: CASSLVQGTNTEAFF; CDR3 DNA: TGTGCCAGCAGCTTAGTCCAGGGGACGAACACTGAAGCTTTCTTT
D gene: -; J gene: TRBJ2-3; clone size: -; V gene: TRBV7-6; CDR3 protein: CASSFDTSTDTQYF; CDR3 DNA: TGTGCCAGCAGCTTTGATACTAGCACAGATACGCAGTATTTT
D gene: TRBD2; J gene: TRBJ2-7; clone size: once; V gene: TRBV18; CDR3 protein: CASSPLGGWDYEQYF; CDR3 DNA: TGTGCCAGCTCACCCCTCGGGGGGTGGGACTACGAGCAGTACTTC
D gene: TRBD2; J gene: TRBJ2-1; clone size: few; V gene: TRBV30; CDR3 protein: CAWTSGGYNEQFF; CDR3 DNA: TGTGCCTGGACAAGCGGGGGCTACAATGAGCAGTTCTTC
D gene: TRBD1; J gene: TRBJ2-7; clone size: -; V gene: TRBV6-5; CDR3 protein: CASSRGQGAGEQYF; CDR3 DNA: TGTGCCAGCAGTAGAGGACAGGGGGCGGGCGAGCAGTACTTC
D gene: TRBD1; J gene: TRBJ2-7; clone size: -; V gene: TRBV5-1; CDR3 protein: CASSLAPGQSNEQYF; CDR3 DNA: TGCGCCAGCAGCTTGGCCCCGGGACAGTCGAACGAGCAGTACTTC
D gene: TRBD2; J gene: TRBJ2-7; clone size: few; V gene: TRBV7-6; CDR3 protein: CASSTGLAGPHF; CDR3 DNA: TGTGCCAGCAGCACGGGACTAGCGGGCCCTCACTTC
D gene: -; J gene: TRBJ2-3; clone size: -; V gene: TRBV29-1; CDR3 protein: CSVNTGVTDTQYF; CDR3 DNA: TGCAGCGTTAACACCGGGGTTACAGATACGCAGTATTTT
D gene: TRBD2; J gene: TRBJ2-7; clone size: once; V gene: TRBV29-1; CDR3 protein: CSVTSRLAGGEQYF; CDR3 DNA: TGCAGCGTTACATCGCGACTAGCGGGAGGGGAGCAGTACTTC
D gene: -; J gene: TRBJ2-4; clone size: -; V gene: TRBV7-2; CDR3 protein: CASSPSGKQGYF; CDR3 DNA: TGTGCCAGCAGCCCCTCGGGGAAACAAGGGTACTTC
D gene: TRBD1; J gene: TRBJ2-7; clone size: -; V gene: TRBV11-2; CDR3 protein: CASSVGTAKSYEQYF; CDR3 DNA: TGTGCCAGCAGCGTCGGGACAGCCAAATCCTACGAGCAGTACTTC
D gene: -; J gene: TRBJ1-1; clone size: once; V gene: TRBV7-9; CDR3 protein: CASSLGSGTMSTEAFF; CDR3 DNA: TGTGCCAGCAGCTTGGGATCCGGGACAATGAGCACTGAAGCTTTCTTT
D gene: -; J gene: TRBJ2-1; clone size: -; V gene: TRBV5-1; CDR3 protein: CASSLGEVNYNEQFF; CDR3 DNA: TGCGCCAGCAGCTTGGGTGAGGTCAACTACAATGAGCAGTTCTTC
D gene: TRBD2; J gene: TRBJ2-7; clone size: -; V gene: TRBV29-1; CDR3 protein: CSVSGTTQSSSYEQYF; CDR3 DNA: TGCAGCGTTTCTGGGACTACCCAATCCTCCAGCTACGAGCAGTACTTC
D gene: -; J gene: TRBJ2-7; clone size: -; V gene: TRBV7-9; CDR3 protein: CASSLAKGAYEQYF; CDR3 DNA: TGTGCCAGCAGCTTAGCGAAGGGGGCCTACGAGCAGTACTTC
D gene: -; J gene: TRBJ1-5; clone size: -; V gene: TRBV19; CDR3 protein: CASTPLGGTSFYQPQHF; CDR3 DNA: TGTGCCAGTACCCCCCTTGGGGGGACGTCCTTTTATCAGCCCCAGCATTTT
D gene: TRBD2; J gene: TRBJ2-1; clone size: -; V gene: TRBV6-5; CDR3 protein: CASSPTSGSYNEQFF; CDR3 DNA: TGTGCCAGCAGTCCTACTAGCGGGAGCTACAATGAGCAGTTCTTC
D gene: -; J gene: TRBJ2-1; clone size: -; V gene: TRBV7-9; CDR3 protein: CASSYSVKGIANEQFF; CDR3 DNA: TGTGCCAGCAGCTACTCTGTCAAGGGGATCGCCAATGAGCAGTTCTTC
D gene: TRBD1; J gene: TRBJ1-6; clone size: -; V gene: TRBV9; CDR3 protein: CASSVTGGNSPLHF; CDR3 DNA: TGTGCCAGCAGCGTAACAGGGGGTAATTCACCCCTCCACTTT
D gene: TRBD2; J gene: TRBJ2-2; clone size: -; V gene: TRBV11-2; CDR3 protein: CASLPGGVTGELFF; CDR3 DNA: TGTGCCAGCTTACCGGGAGGGGTGACCGGGGAGCTGTTTTTT
D gene: -; J gene: TRBJ2-7; clone size: -; V gene: TRBV28; CDR3 protein: CASATLEAAYEQYF; CDR3 DNA: TGTGCCAGCGCCACCCTGGAGGCGGCCTACGAGCAGTACTTC
D gene: -; J gene: TRBJ2-5; clone size: -; V gene: TRBV5-1; CDR3 protein: CASSLGWRVGEETQYF; CDR3 DNA: TGCGCCAGCAGCTTGGGGTGGAGGGTCGGGGAAGAGACCCAGTACTTC
D gene: -; J gene: TRBJ1-2; clone size: few; V gene: TRBV6-1; CDR3 protein: CASSARQTPVAGYTF; CDR3 DNA: TGTGCCAGCAGCGCCCGACAGACCCCGGTGGCTGGCTACACCTTC
D gene: -; J gene: TRBJ2-2; clone size: once; V gene: TRBV7-9; CDR3 protein: CASSPLRGYTGELFF; CDR3 DNA: TGTGCCAGCAGCCCGCTGAGGGGGTACACCGGGGAGCTGTTTTTT
D gene: TRBD1; J gene: TRBJ2-7; clone size: -; V gene: TRBV30; CDR3 protein: CAWSAGQGPSYEQYF; CDR3 DNA: TGTGCCTGGAGTGCGGGACAGGGGCCATCCTACGAGCAGTACTTC
D gene: TRBD2; J gene: TRBJ2-3; clone size: -; V gene: TRBV2; CDR3 protein: CASSGGGGDTQYF; CDR3 DNA: TGTGCCAGCAGTGGTGGGGGGGGAGATACGCAGTATTTT
D gene: TRBD1; J gene: TRBJ2-7; clone size: -; V gene: TRBV10-3; CDR3 protein: CAIRRSDRGYEQYF; CDR3 DNA: TGTGCCATCAGGAGGTCGGACAGGGGGTACGAGCAGTACTTC
D gene: -; J gene: TRBJ1-4; clone size: -; V gene: TRBV14; CDR3 protein: CASSHLIWDKNEKLFF; CDR3 DNA: TGTGCCAGCAGCCACTTGATTTGGGACAAAAATGAAAAACTGTTTTTT
D gene: TRBD1; J gene: TRBJ2-3; clone size: -; V gene: TRBV30; CDR3 protein: CAWDTGTGRNTDTQYF; CDR3 DNA: TGTGCCTGGGACACCGGGACAGGTAGAAACACAGATACGCAGTATTTT
D gene: -; J gene: TRBJ1-1; clone size: -; V gene: TRBV28; CDR3 protein: CASSFLSQNTEAFF; CDR3 DNA: TGTGCCAGCAGTTTTCTATCGCAGAACACTGAAGCTTTCTTT
D gene: -; J gene: TRBJ2-7; clone size: few; V gene: TRBV5-1; CDR3 protein: CASSLDLGRFYEQYF; CDR3 DNA: TGCGCCAGCAGCCTGGATTTGGGCAGGTTCTACGAGCAGTACTTC
D gene: TRBD1; J gene: TRBJ2-7; clone size: -; V gene: TRBV11-2; CDR3 protein: CASSLSEGGYYEQYF; CDR3 DNA: TGTGCCAGCAGCCTGTCCGAAGGGGGCTACTACGAGCAGTACTTC
D gene: -; J gene: TRBJ1-1; clone size: once; V gene: TRBV10-2; CDR3 protein: CASSEWRPFEAFF; CDR3 DNA: TGCGCCAGCAGTGAGTGGCGGCCTTTTGAAGCTTTCTTT
D gene: TRBD2; J gene: TRBJ2-3; clone size: -; V gene: TRBV10-3; CDR3 protein: CAISQLAGVDTQYF; CDR3 DNA: TGTGCCATCAGTCAACTAGCGGGGGTAGATACGCAGTATTTT
D gene: -; J gene: TRBJ1-1; clone size: -; V gene: TRBV6-5; CDR3 protein: CASNPRGNTEAFF; CDR3 DNA: TGTGCCAGCAACCCCCGGGGGAACACTGAAGCTTTCTTT